This entry concerns a single TCR beta chain. For the second PCR, which ran for roughly 6 to 12 cycles, a sample-barcoded 5' primer and a J-beta primer mix were used. TCRdb called the 5' RACE reads again in MiXCR, with one record for every CDR3 protein. The sample consists of 500,000 to 600,000 distinct CDR3 sequences, 25% to 30% of them appearing once. This sample stems from a study of blood T cells in healthy people across ages. The CDR3 spans 18 residues. Germline V CDR1 and CDR2: PRHDT, FYEKMQ (reference sequence). Trimming took 0 bases from V and 8 from J; bases not matched to a gene: 13. The V gene is TRBV13, the J gene TRBJ2-1; 10 nucleotides line up with TRBD2. The sequencing sample was made of blood. This clonotype originated in a woman in her 70s in good health. This CDR3 reads CASSLGSLLAGLSHEQFF. In DNA form, the CDR3 reads TGTGCCAGCAGCTTAGGGTCGTTACTAGCGGGGTTGTCGCATGAGCAGTTCTTC.